This TCR beta chain was sequenced in a study of blood T cell repertoires in COVID-19. The overall study: The United States, Italy and Spain were the sources of the acute and convalescent COVID-19 samples. Sources were T cells, B-cell-depleted T cells, or PBMCs; the material itself was cDNA or gDNA.

The ends were cut back, 0 bases at V and 7 bases at J, with 16 bases in the middle. Germline CDR1 GTSNPN, CDR2 SVGIG (reference sequence). The CDR3 sequence is 16 residues long. Source study methods: Scientists estimated how many nucleated cells there were by amplifying reference gene primers. Using immunoSEQ multiplex PCR, the repertoire was profiled, and TCRdb retains in-frame clones only, with some absent. V and J calls and clone size are those listed in that table; D and trimming were worked out from the DNA. The repertoire holds over 120,000 clones, with approximately 85% as singletons. The sequenced sample consisted of peripheral blood. The chain recombines TRBV30 with TRBJ1-6, with a tentative D call TRBD1 (5 bases). The sequence was collected from a human donor with acute or convalescent COVID-19. The donor label of this sample is uncertain. The CDR3, as DNA: TGTGCCTGGAGTGTAAGTGGGGGGTCGCAAAATTCACCCCTCCACTTT. This encodes CAWSVSGGSQNSPLHF.